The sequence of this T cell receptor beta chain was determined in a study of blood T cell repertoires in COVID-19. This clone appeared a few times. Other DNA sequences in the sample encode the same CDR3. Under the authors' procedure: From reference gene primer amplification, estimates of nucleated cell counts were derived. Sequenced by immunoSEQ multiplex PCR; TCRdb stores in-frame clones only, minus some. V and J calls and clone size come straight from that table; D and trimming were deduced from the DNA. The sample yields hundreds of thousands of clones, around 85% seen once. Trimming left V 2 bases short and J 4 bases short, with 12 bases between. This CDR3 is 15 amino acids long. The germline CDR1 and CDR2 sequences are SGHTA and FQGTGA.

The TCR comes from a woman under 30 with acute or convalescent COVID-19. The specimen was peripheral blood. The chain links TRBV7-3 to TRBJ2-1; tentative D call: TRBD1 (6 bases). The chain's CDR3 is CASSLGQGSYNEQFF. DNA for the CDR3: TGTGCCAGCAGCTTAGGGCAGGGGAGTTACAATGAGCAGTTCTTC.